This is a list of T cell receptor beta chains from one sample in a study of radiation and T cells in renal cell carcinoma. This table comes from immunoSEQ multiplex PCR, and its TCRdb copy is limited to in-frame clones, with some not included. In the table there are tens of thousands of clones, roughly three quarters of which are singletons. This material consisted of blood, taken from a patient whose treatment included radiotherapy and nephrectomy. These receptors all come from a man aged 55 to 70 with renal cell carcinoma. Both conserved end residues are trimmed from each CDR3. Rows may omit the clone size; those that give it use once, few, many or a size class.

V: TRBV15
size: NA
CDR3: ATSRDLDDTEAF

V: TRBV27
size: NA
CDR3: ASRSRGWNQPQH

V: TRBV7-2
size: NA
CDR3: ASAGSYLQPQH

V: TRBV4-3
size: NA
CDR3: ASSHAPDRASYEQY

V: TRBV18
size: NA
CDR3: ASSPRRGQAGEAF

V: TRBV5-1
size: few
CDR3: ASSLAVGAGRGDEQY

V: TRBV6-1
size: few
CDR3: ASSLSETGELF

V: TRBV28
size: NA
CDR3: ASSGTGVTVSGYT

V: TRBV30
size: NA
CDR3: AWSVLLGTDTQY

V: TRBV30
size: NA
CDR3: AWIGFEQETQY

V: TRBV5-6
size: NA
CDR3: ASSAEGETQY

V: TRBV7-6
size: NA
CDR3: ASSLTPGSPDGELF

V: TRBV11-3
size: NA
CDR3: ASSPNRVAGVSGELF

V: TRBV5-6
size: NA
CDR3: ASSLVDSYEQY

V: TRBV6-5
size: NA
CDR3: ASSYSTAAWGNGYT

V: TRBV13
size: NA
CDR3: ASSPDRDTEAF

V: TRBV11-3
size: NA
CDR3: ASNPSGGGTDTQY

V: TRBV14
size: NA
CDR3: ASSQYRVPSYQETQY

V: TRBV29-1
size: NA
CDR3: SVETSGNIQY

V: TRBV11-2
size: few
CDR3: ASSSPTGNTGELF

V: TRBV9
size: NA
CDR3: ASSGGLAGPEETQY

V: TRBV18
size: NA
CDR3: ASSPREQLNTEAF

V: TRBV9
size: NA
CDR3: ASSVATSGQGGGYT

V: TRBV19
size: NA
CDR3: ASSESGLQPNNEQF

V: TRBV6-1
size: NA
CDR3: ASRGSSYNEQF

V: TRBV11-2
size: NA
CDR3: ASRTWNTEAF

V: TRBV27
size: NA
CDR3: ASSQLGLAVNEQF

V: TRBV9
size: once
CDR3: ASSVGGTSGLNEQF

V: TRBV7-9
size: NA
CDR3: ASSLVLLAGDRTDTQY

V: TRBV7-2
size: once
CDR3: ASRSPGGGETQY